The 4 T cell receptor beta chains presented below share a single source sample, sequenced in a study of cytomegalovirus exposure and HLA in healthy donors. Method: immunoSEQ multiplex PCR; TCRdb's copy keeps in-frame clones and lacks some. The data hold roughly 280,000 clones, with 86% observed a single time. The sequenced material came from PBMCs. Receptors originate from a woman aged 18-35 years in good health and CMV-seronegative.

This clone has just one count. J is TRBJ1-2 and V is TRBV9; D gene ambiguous. The V end lost 0 bases, the J end lost 0 bases, and 6 bases lay between the germline ends. CDR3 length: 14 residues. Looked up from germline, CDR1 is SGDLS and CDR2 is YYNGEE. For the CDR3, the DNA is TGTGCCAGCAGCGTAGCGGGAGCTAACTATGGCTACACCTTC. Its translation is CASSVAGANYGYTF.

The CDR3, as DNA: TGTGCCAGCAGTGGAGGACTAGCGGGACAGGAGACCCAGTACTTC. The encoded protein is CASSGGLAGQETQYF. J is TRBJ2-5 and V is TRBV6-1; 12 bases line up with TRBD2. V dropped 4 bases and J dropped 5; count of bases not matched to a gene: 5. The CDR3 has 15 amino acids. The germline CDR1 and CDR2 sequences are MNHNS and SASEGT.

The chain couples TRBV4-1 to TRBJ1-2; no reliable D call. V lost 1 base to trimming and J lost 4 bases, with 4 bases between them. Germline V CDR1 and CDR2: MGHRA, YSYEKL. This CDR3 spans 12 amino acids. The CDR3 bases are TGCGCCAGCAGCCAAGGGGCCTATGGCTACACCTTC. Its translation: CASSQGAYGYTF.

This clone was counted a single time. V gene TRBV4-1 combines with J gene TRBJ2-1; 9 nucleotides align to TRBD2. Trimming cost V 4 bases and J 3 bases; bases outside gene matches: 16. The CDR3 consists of 19 residues. Germline V gene lookup returns CDR1 MGHRA and CDR2 YSYEKL. The CDR3 reads CASSLMDGVASGNYNEQFF. DNA of the CDR3: TGCGCCAGCAGCCTAATGGACGGGGTTGCTAGCGGGAACTACAATGAGCAGTTCTTC.